The TCR beta chain described here comes from a study of identical twins. Overall study results and limits: Twin pairs had excess sharing that was weaker in beta out-of-frame sequences. Those out-of-frame alpha sequences shared by twins showed an excess of low generation probability. While abundant cord blood beta clonotypes carried fewer insertions, memory repertoires showed no such pattern.

Unique molecular identifiers were present on the cDNA, and a universal primer site came from template switching. Via MiXCR, TCRdb re-called the 5' RACE reads, giving one row per CDR3 protein. The sample contains fewer than 650,000 distinct CDR3 sequences, roughly 9.9% of which appear only once. Notes on this clonotype: Antigen: not known.

The same sample was also studied in work on yellow fever vaccine responses in identical twins.

This receptor was obtained from a woman under 30 in good health. The sample taken for sequencing was PBMCs.

The CDR3 sequence: CASSDGTVSLYEQYF. The CDR3 DNA sequence: TGTGCCAGCAGTGACGGGACCGTTAGCCTCTACGAGCAGTACTTC. V and J are TRBV6-2 or TRBV6-3 and TRBJ2-7, with D perhaps being TRBD1 or TRBD2 (5 bases each). The CDR3 is made up of 15 amino acids. The V end lost 5 bases, the J end lost 3 bases, and 17 bases lay between the germline ends. Germline CDR1 and CDR2: MNHEY and SVGEGT.